This T cell receptor beta chain was recovered during a study of T-cell memory formation after mild COVID-19 (dated by TCRdb to the early 2020s). Concerning the study at large: TCR sequence clusters from the two donors were found to be largely donor specific. In two donors, T-cell clones that expanded and contracted after mild COVID-19 were followed by sequencing TCRalpha and TCRbeta repertoires longitudinally. Two young, previously healthy adult volunteers, one female and one male, were included in the cohort. What the research found in general, with its limitations: Only a couple of mild cases were covered by the study, and larger cohorts that include severe cases with pre-infection samples were considered necessary. SARS-CoV-2 specificity was not confirmed for the second-wave clones peaking on day 37. Contracting CD4+ clones turned up mainly in the CM and EM memory subsets, whereas EMRA was where CD8+ clones were enriched. The detection of some responding clones in pre-infection memory suggests that pre-existing cross-reactive memory T cells joined the SARS-CoV-2 response. Clones contracting from day 15 to 85 had balanced CD4/CD8 phenotypes, while a second wave expanding from day 15 to 37 was biased towards CD4+.

From the germline V gene (reference sequence), CDR1 is LGHDT and CDR2 is YNNKEL. V ends up 5 bases short and J 4 bases short, with an unmatched junction base count of 7. The CDR3 runs 14 residues from the cysteine to the phenylalanine. Of the read, only the CDR3 DNA is kept; its 42 bases are in frame from base 1. TCRdb shows the sequencer as Illumina NovaSeq 6000. TCRalpha and TCRbeta cDNA libraries were built by 5'RACE with constant-segment primers, adding sample barcodes and unique molecular identifiers. Trizol reagent was used to extract RNA from every sample. The libraries were amplified in two PCR steps, and the second step added a second sample barcode and Illumina TruSeq adapters. Libraries were sequenced on an Illumina NovaSeq with 2 x 150 bp paired-end reads. From the authors' description of their analysis: With migec v1.2.7, reads were demultiplexed and then collapsed into UMI-guided consensus sequences. With mixcr v2.1.11, UMI consensuses were aligned to TRA and TRB V and J templates and assembled into clonotypes. A clonotype was counted as expanded or contracted only if both edgeR and NoisET called the change significant, with noise models trained on biological replicates. edgeR calls used a false discovery rate-adjusted p below 0.01 and a log2 fold-change threshold of 1. As an exploratory analysis of dynamics, max-normalized trajectories of the 1000 most abundant clonotypes were examined with PCA combined with hierarchical clustering. Each responding clone was given a CD4 or CD8 phenotype based on the CD4+ and CD8+ repertoires, which had been sequenced separately. The public reads were run again by TCRdb, first through fastp at Q25 and then through MiXCR, and only productive beta chains were kept. Each entry is one CDR3 protein sequence, shown with its most common DNA and genes. The V and J calls and clone size are TCRdb's, not the authors'. Across this sample there are around 450,000 distinct CDR3 sequences, with around 24% seen only once. The ten biggest clones cover roughly 8.9% of the sample.

To note about this clonotype: What antigen it recognizes has not been identified. The record has no base qualities; no much larger clone is one base away.

PBMCs were isolated by Ficoll-Paque density gradient centrifugation. The source of this sequence is an adult woman who had mild COVID-19 (a few samples of this study predate the infection). The sample titles of this study are shuffled in the database, so cell type and time point are left out; the donor was told from shared clones. The sequenced material came from PBMCs or a T cell subset sorted from them (not recorded which). The chain is encoded by TRBV3-1 joined to TRBJ1-2, with 7 bases aligning to TRBD1. The encoded CDR3 is CASSSDRATYGYTF. DNA sequence: TGTGCCAGCAGCTCCGACAGGGCTACCTATGGCTACACCTTC.